These 30 T cell receptor beta chains were all obtained from the same sample, sequenced in a study of shared clonotypes between healthy human individuals. The data were produced by immunoSEQ multiplex PCR, yet TCRdb's version contains in-frame clones alone and is incomplete. The sample lists 550,000 to 850,000 clones, 72% seen once, with approximately 1.7% in the top ten. The sequenced sample consisted of memory CD4+ T cells sorted from blood. Subset defined: CD45RA-negative fraction. The receptors come from a woman aged 25 to 39 in good health.

This chain joins TRBV11-3 and TRBJ2-3; 14 bases line up with TRBD2. From germline, CDR1 is SGHNT and CDR2 YENEEA. The CDR3 loop spans 17 amino acids. V shed 1 base, J shed 5 bases, and the junction held 5 bases outside the gene matches. The CDR3 protein is CASSLGGTSGSGDTQYF. In DNA, the CDR3 is TGTGCCAGCAGCTTAGGGGGGACTAGCGGGAGCGGAGATACGCAGTATTTT. The whole variable domain, filled in from reference TRBV11-3 and TRBJ2-3, reads EAGVVQSPRYKIIEKKQPVAFWCNPISGHNTLYWYLQNLGQGPELLIRYENEEAVDDSQLPKDRFSAERLKGVDSTLKIQPAELGDSAVYLCASSLGGTSGSGDTQYFGPGTRLTVL.

On this clone itself: The junction departs from the called germline gene at one end, perhaps through a read error. The rearrangement links TRBV2 to TRBJ2-1, with 10 nucleotides matching TRBD1. CDR1 SNHLY and CDR2 FYNNEI come from the germline V gene. CDR3 length: 15 amino acids. The CDR3 is CASSPADRGHNEQFF. Written as DNA, the CDR3 is TGCGCCAGCAGTCCCGCAGACAGGGGGCATAATGAGCAGTTCTTC.

V gene TRBV7-2 combines with J gene TRBJ2-6, with D perhaps TRBD1 (5 bases). CDR1 and CDR2 from the germline V gene are SGHTA and FQGNSA. The CDR3 runs to 16 residues. The V end lost 4 bases, the J end lost 0 bases, and 10 bases lay between the germline ends. Written as DNA, the CDR3 is TGTGCCAGCAGCTCGGAAAGGGGCTCTGGGGCCAACGTCCTGACTTTC. This encodes CASSSERGSGANVLTF.

The rearrangement joins TRBV6-1 to TRBJ1-2; TRBD1 might be the D (6 bases). CDR3 length: 14 amino acids. V shed 2 bases and J shed 6 bases, with 13 bases lying between them. CDR1 is MNHNS, CDR2 SASEGT, per germline. CDR3 nucleotides: TGTGCCAGCAGTGAATGGGCTGGGGGCAATGGCTACACCTTC. Translation gives CASSEWAGGNGYTF.

The chain links TRBV6-1 to TRBJ2-3, with 11 nucleotides matching TRBD2. V was pared by 5 bases and J by 6 bases, with 7 bases of the junction left unmatched. The CDR3 spans 15 residues. From germline, CDR1 is MNHNS and CDR2 SASEGT. The CDR3 sequence is CASSLAGGFLDTQYF. The CDR3 DNA sequence: TGTGCCAGCAGTTTAGCGGGAGGGTTCTTGGATACGCAGTATTTT.

This clone was observed at least ten times. The chain couples TRBV1 to TRBJ1-5. TRBV1 is shown as a pseudogene. CDR3 length: 13 residues. As DNA, the CDR3 is TGCACCAGCAGCCCGAGCTGCAATCAGCCCCAGCATTTT. This encodes CTSSPSCNQPQHF.

The V and J genes are TRBV6-5 and TRBJ1-3, with 8 bases fitting TRBD1. Germline lookup yields CDR1 MNHEY and CDR2 SVGAGI. This CDR3 spans 16 amino acids. V was clipped by 0 bases and J by 3 bases; unmatched bases: 4. CDR3 in DNA: TGTGCCAGCAGTTACTCTGGCAGGGGGCATGGAAACACCATATATTTT. This translates into CASSYSGRGHGNTIYF.

The chain links TRBV18 to TRBJ2-1; 10 bases are a match to TRBD1. Germline CDR1 KGHSH, CDR2 LQKENI. This CDR3 is built from 15 residues. Trimming took 5 bases from V and 4 from J; bases not matched to a gene: 5. The DNA for the CDR3 is TGTGCCAGCTCAACCGGGACAGGGGATTACAATGAGCAGTTCTTC. Encoded protein: CASSTGTGDYNEQFF.

The chain links TRBV28 to TRBJ1-4, with D perhaps matching TRBD1 (5 bases). CDR1 MDHEN and CDR2 SYDVKM come from the germline V gene. The V end was cut by 5 bases, the J end by 9 bases, with 13 bases between. The CDR3 loop spans 13 amino acids. The CDR3 loop reads CASSPFRAKKLFF. In DNA, the CDR3 is TGTGCCAGCAGTCCGTTCAGGGCCAAAAAACTGTTTTTT. The full variable domain, completed using reference TRBV28 and TRBJ1-4, is DVKVTQSSRYLVKRTGEKVFLECVQDMDHENMFWYRQDPGLGLRLIYFSYDVKMKEKGDIPEGYSVSREKKERFSLILESASTNQTSMYLCASSPFRAKKLFFGSGTQLSVL.

This clone was detected a few times. The chain joins TRBV21-1 to TRBJ2-4; the DNA was not compared with TRBD1, the D call given in the table. TRBV21-1 is reported as a pseudogene. The CDR3 is 19 residues long. The CDR3 DNA sequence: TGTGCCAGCAGCAAATCAAGGGGAGACAGGGTCGCGGCCAAAAACATTCAGTACTTC. Translation gives CASSKSRGDRVAAKNIQYF.

The chain joins TRBV11-2 to TRBJ1-3; D is unclear. The CDR3 runs to 14 residues. The V and J ends lost 5 bases and 2 bases respectively, with 10 bases between them. CDR1 is SGHAT, CDR2 FQNNGV, per germline. The CDR3 DNA sequence: TGTGCCAGCAGCCCCGCTGGAACTGGAAACACCATATATTTT. Translation: CASSPAGTGNTIYF.

The chain carries TRBV28 and TRBJ2-7; 8 bases are a match to TRBD2. The CDR3 loop spans 12 amino acids. Germline loops: CDR1 MDHEN, CDR2 SYDVKM. Trimming at V came to 6 bases and at J to 4 bases, leaving 2 bases not matched to a gene. Written as DNA, the CDR3 is TGTGCCAGCAGCGGGGGGGGTTACGAGCAGTACTTC. It yields the protein CASSGGGYEQYF.

As regards this clone: Possible read error: a much larger clone is one base away. Other DNA sequences of this sample code for an identical CDR3. This chain uses TRBV7-2 with TRBJ1-1; unclear D gene. V lost 5 bases, J lost 3 bases, and 10 bases lay in between. The CDR3 is 13 residues long. CDR1 is SGHTA and CDR2 is FQGNSA in the germline V gene. The CDR3 is CASSTQRDTEAFF. The CDR3 DNA is TGTGCCAGCAGCACACAGAGGGACACTGAAGCTTTCTTT. Filled out from reference TRBV7-2 and TRBJ1-1, the complete variable domain reads GAGVSQSPSNKVTEKGKDVELRCDPISGHTALYWYRQSLGQGLEFLIYFQGNSAPDKSGLPSDRFSAERTGGSVSTLTIQRTQQEDSAVYLCASSTQRDTEAFFGQGTRLTVV.

The chain recombines TRBV28 with TRBJ2-3; D ambiguous. This CDR3 spans 14 amino acids. Germline V lookup: CDR1 MDHEN, CDR2 SYDVKM. Trimming took 8 bases from V and 6 from J, leaving 18 bases between them. CDR3 sequence: CASWSEEVADTQYF. CDR3 sequence (DNA): TGTGCCAGCTGGTCGGAAGAGGTTGCGGATACGCAGTATTTT.

The V and J genes are TRBV6-1 and TRBJ1-5, with 7 bases that match TRBD1. In germline, CDR1 is MNHNS, CDR2 SASEGT. This CDR3 has 15 amino acids. Trimming cost V 6 bases and J 5 bases; bases outside gene matches: 10. The CDR3 DNA reads as TGTGCCAGCAGAAGAACCGGGACAGAATATCAGCCCCAGCATTTT. Translating it yields CASRRTGTEYQPQHF.

This rearrangement joins TRBV29-1 to TRBJ2-7, with D possibly matching TRBD2 (6 bases). Germline assignment: CDR1 SQVTM and CDR2 ANQGSEA. CDR3 length: 15 residues. The V and J ends lost 0 bases and 4 bases respectively, with 16 bases between them. The CDR3 nucleotides read TGCAGCGTTGAAGATAGGACCCGCGGGATATACGAGCAGTACTTC. It specifies CSVEDRTRGIYEQYF.

V is TRBV5-1 and J is TRBJ2-1; perhaps D is TRBD1 or TRBD2 (5 bases each). V was cut by 3 bases and J by 4 bases, with 14 bases left in between. Germline CDR1 is SGHRS and CDR2 is YFSETQ. The CDR3 runs 15 residues. CDR3 nucleotides: TGCGCCAGCAGCTCGGGGTGGGGCGAATACAATGAGCAGTTCTTC. Translation gives CASSSGWGEYNEQFF.

This clone was seen a few times. At the DNA level, this CDR3 is encoded by other sequences in the same sample as well. The chain couples TRBV7-2 to TRBJ2-1; D is uncertain. The ends were cut back, 1 base at V and 0 bases at J, with 10 bases in the middle. The CDR3 is made up of 16 amino acids. Germline CDR1 reads SGHTA; CDR2 reads FQGNSA. CDR3 coding DNA: TGTGCCAGCAGCTTAGGGGCCTTAACCTCCTACAATGAGCAGTTCTTC. It encodes CASSLGALTSYNEQFF.

This clone was recorded a few times. This chain uses TRBV6-5 with TRBJ1-4; 7 bases align to TRBD1. The CDR3 totals 15 residues. CDR1 MNHEY and CDR2 SVGAGI come from the germline V gene. V lost 2 bases and J lost 8; bases outside the gene matches: 8. CDR3 in amino acids: CASSYVTGALEKLFF. The CDR3 DNA sequence: TGTGCCAGCAGTTACGTCACAGGGGCTTTAGAAAAACTGTTTTTT.

This clone was seen more than once but under ten times. V is TRBV5-4 and J is TRBJ2-5; 8 bases map to TRBD1. The CDR3 contains 14 residues. Trimming cost V 1 base and J 4 bases; bases outside gene matches: 3. CDR1 is SGHNT and CDR2 is YYREEE in the germline V gene (reference sequence). The CDR3 spells CASSLWTGRETQYF. For the CDR3, the DNA is TGTGCCAGCAGCTTGTGGACAGGGCGAGAGACCCAGTACTTC. Based on the CDR3 plus reference TRBV5-4 and TRBJ2-5, the full variable domain is ETGVTQSPTHLIKTRGQQVTLRCSSQSGHNTVSWYQQALGQGPQFIFQYYREEENGRGNFPPRFSGLQFPNYSSELNVNALELDDSALYLCASSLWTGRETQYFGPGTRLLVL.

The V gene is TRBV2, the J gene TRBJ1-4, with D unclear. The germline CDR1 and CDR2 sequences are SNHLY and FYNNEI. The CDR3 sequence is 15 residues long. With 8 bases removed from V and 6 bases from J, the gap between germline ends came to 19 bases. The chain's CDR3 is CASAAIGMEDEKLFF. For the CDR3, the DNA is TGTGCCAGCGCGGCAATTGGGATGGAGGATGAAAAACTGTTTTTT. The variable domain in full, completed from reference TRBV2 and TRBJ1-4, reads EPEVTQTPSHQVTQMGQEVILRCVPISNHLYFYWYRQILGQKVEFLVSFYNNEISEKSEIFDDQFSVERPDGSNFTLKIRSTKLEDSAMYFCASAAIGMEDEKLFFGSGTQLSVL.

The rearrangement uses TRBV27 and TRBJ2-7; perhaps TRBD1 as D (6 bases). The CDR3 loop spans 14 amino acids. Trimming removed 5 bases from V and 2 bases from J, with 13 bases in between. Germline CDR1 and CDR2: MNHEY and SMNVEV (reference sequence). The CDR3 DNA follows: TGTGCCAGCAGTGGACCGGGACAAACCTACGAGCAGTACTTC. Translating it yields CASSGPGQTYEQYF.

The chain uses TRBV12-5 and TRBJ2-7, with D hard to call. The CDR3 totals 18 residues. Per the germline V gene, CDR1 is LGHNT and CDR2 is FRNRAP. The V end was cut by 6 bases, the J end by 2 bases, with 26 bases between. The DNA for the CDR3 is TGTGCTAGTGGCCTGACCCCGCCACCGCGAACGGTGACCTACGAGCAGTACTTC. It yields the protein CASGLTPPPRTVTYEQYF. The variable domain in full, completed from reference TRBV12-5 and TRBJ2-7, reads DARVTQTPRHKVTEMGQEVTMRCQPILGHNTVFWYRQTMMQGLELLAYFRNRAPLDDSGMPKDRFSAEMPDATLATLKIQPSEPRDSAVYFCASGLTPPPRTVTYEQYFGPGTRLTVT.

The chain joins TRBV5-4 to TRBJ2-7, with 8 bases aligning to TRBD2. Germline V gives CDR1 SGHNT, CDR2 YYREEE (reference sequence). There are 13 residues in the CDR3. V was clipped by 6 bases and J by 5 bases; unmatched bases: 7. CDR3 in DNA: TGTGCCAGCAATGAGGGCGGGGGGAACGAGCAGTACTTC. Amino acids: CASNEGGGNEQYF. The full variable domain, completed using reference TRBV5-4 and TRBJ2-7, is ETGVTQSPTHLIKTRGQQVTLRCSSQSGHNTVSWYQQALGQGPQFIFQYYREEENGRGNFPPRFSGLQFPNYSSELNVNALELDDSALYLCASNEGGGNEQYFGPGTRLTVT.

The chain links TRBV7-2 to TRBJ1-6; weak D call: TRBD1 (6 bases). V lost 5 bases and J lost 13, with 12 bases in between. This CDR3 region has 12 residues. Per germline, CDR1 SGHTA and CDR2 FQGNSA. CDR3 bases: TGTGCCAGCAGCAACAGGGTATCGCCCCTCCACTTT. Protein product: CASSNRVSPLHF.

On this clone itself: Possible read error: a much larger clone is one base away. Because it lacks the conserved phenylalanine or tryptophan at the end, this CDR3 is likely a read error. The chain employs TRBV7-9 and TRBJ1-2; D is perhaps TRBD1 (6 bases). The CDR3 runs 14 residues. Looked up from germline, CDR1 is SEHNR and CDR2 is FQNEAQ (reference sequence). V dropped 3 bases and J dropped 6 bases, with 14 bases sitting between them. The CDR3 DNA follows: TGTGCCAGCAGCTTCCCCCAGGGACAAGATGGCTACACCCTC. Amino acids: CASSFPQGQDGYTL.

Here the CDR3 reads CASSFLDRDNEKLFF. CDR3 bases: TGTGCCAGCAGCTTCTTGGACAGAGATAATGAAAAACTGTTTTTT. The rearrangement links TRBV5-5 to TRBJ1-4, with a tentative D call TRBD1 (6 bases). CDR1 is SGHKS, CDR2 YYEKEE, per germline (reference sequence). The CDR3 has 15 residues. With 2 bases removed from V and 4 bases from J, the gap between germline ends came to 12 bases.

This clone was picked up one time. The chain recombines TRBV18 with TRBJ2-3; 7 nucleotides line up with TRBD2. The CDR3 is 14 amino acids. Germline V gives CDR1 KGHSH, CDR2 LQKENI. Trimming took 2 bases from V and 5 from J; bases not matched to a gene: 4. CDR3 nucleotides: TGTGCCAGCTCACCAGCGGGAGTTAAAGATACGCAGTATTTT. Protein: CASSPAGVKDTQYF.

In the case of this clone: At the DNA level, this CDR3 is encoded by other sequences in the same sample as well. This rearrangement joins TRBV7-9 to TRBJ2-2; possible D gene TRBD1, 6 bases. CDR3 length: 15 residues. The ends were cut back, 5 bases at V and 4 bases at J, with 14 bases in the middle. Germline lookup yields CDR1 SEHNR and CDR2 FQNEAQ (reference sequence). Here the CDR3 reads CASSLGQGSTGELFF. The CDR3 DNA reads TGTGCCAGCAGCCTCGGGCAGGGGAGCACCGGGGAGCTGTTTTTT.

As for this clone: Other nucleotide sequences from this sample produce the same CDR3. The rearrangement uses TRBV28 and TRBJ2-7; possibly TRBD2 for D (6 bases). Germline CDR1 MDHEN, CDR2 SYDVKM. V dropped 4 bases and J dropped 3 bases, with 7 bases sitting between them. This CDR3 spans 12 amino acids. The CDR3 sequence is CASSSGDYEQYF. In nucleotides, the CDR3 is TGTGCCAGCAGTTCGGGGGACTACGAGCAGTACTTC.